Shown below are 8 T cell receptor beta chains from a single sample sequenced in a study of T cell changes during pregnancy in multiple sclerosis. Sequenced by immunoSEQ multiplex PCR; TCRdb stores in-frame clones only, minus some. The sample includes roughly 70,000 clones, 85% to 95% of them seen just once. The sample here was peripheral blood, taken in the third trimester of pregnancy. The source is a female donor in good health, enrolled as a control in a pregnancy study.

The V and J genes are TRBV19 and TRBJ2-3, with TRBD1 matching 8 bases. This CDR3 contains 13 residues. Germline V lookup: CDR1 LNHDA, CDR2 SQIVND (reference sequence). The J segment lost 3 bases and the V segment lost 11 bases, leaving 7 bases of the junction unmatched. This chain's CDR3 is CASIRQGTDTQYF. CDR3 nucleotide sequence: TGTGCCTCCATCCGACAGGGGACAGATACGCAGTATTTT.

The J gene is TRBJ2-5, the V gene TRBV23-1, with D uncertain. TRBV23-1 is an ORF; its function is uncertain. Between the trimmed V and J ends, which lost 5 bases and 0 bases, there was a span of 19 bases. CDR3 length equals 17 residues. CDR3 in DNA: TGCGCCAGCAGTAACCACTCGATCCTACAGTACCAAGAGACCCAGTACTTC. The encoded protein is CASSNHSILQYQETQYF.

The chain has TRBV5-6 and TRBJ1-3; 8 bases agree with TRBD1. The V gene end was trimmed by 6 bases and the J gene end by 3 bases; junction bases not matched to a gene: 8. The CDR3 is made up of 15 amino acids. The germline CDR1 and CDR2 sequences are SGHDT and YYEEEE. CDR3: CASNLGTGYGNTIYF. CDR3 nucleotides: TGTGCCAGCAACCTAGGGACAGGCTATGGAAACACCATATATTTT.

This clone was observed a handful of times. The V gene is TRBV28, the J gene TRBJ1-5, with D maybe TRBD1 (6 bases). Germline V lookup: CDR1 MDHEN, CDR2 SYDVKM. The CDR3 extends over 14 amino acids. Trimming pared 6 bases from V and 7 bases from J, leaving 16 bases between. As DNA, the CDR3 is TGTGCCAGCAGGCCACAGGGAGGGGACCAGCCCCAGCATTTT. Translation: CASRPQGGDQPQHF. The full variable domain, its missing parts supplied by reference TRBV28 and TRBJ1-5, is DVKVTQSSRYLVKRTGEKVFLECVQDMDHENMFWYRQDPGLGLRLIYFSYDVKMKEKGDIPEGYSVSREKKERFSLILESASTNQTSMYLCASRPQGGDQPQHFGDGTRLSIL.

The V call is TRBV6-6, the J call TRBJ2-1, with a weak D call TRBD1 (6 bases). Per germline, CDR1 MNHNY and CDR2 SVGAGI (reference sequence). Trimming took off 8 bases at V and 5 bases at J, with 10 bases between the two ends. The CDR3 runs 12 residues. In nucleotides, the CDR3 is TGTGCCAGCGGTCAGGGGCACAATGAGCAGTTCTTC. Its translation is CASGQGHNEQFF.

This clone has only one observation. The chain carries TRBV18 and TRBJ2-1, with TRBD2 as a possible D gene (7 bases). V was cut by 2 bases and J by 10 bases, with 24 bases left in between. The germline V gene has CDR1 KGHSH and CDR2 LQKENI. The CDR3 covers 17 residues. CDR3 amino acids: CASSPTGGAYNSGEQFF. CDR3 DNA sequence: TGTGCCAGCTCACCAACGGGGGGCGCTTATAATTCTGGGGAGCAGTTCTTC. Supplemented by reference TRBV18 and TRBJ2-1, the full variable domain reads NAGVMQNPRHLVRRRGQEARLRCSPMKGHSHVYWYRQLPEEGLKFMVYLQKENIIDESGMPKERFSAEFPKEGPSILRIQQVVRGDSAAYFCASSPTGGAYNSGEQFFGPGTRLTVL.

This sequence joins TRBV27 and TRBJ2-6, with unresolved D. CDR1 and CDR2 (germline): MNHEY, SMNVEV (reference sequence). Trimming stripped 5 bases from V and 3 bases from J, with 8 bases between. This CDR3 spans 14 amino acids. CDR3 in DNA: TGTGCCAGCAGTCCCCTTGTTGGGGCCAACGTCCTGACTTTC. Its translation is CASSPLVGANVLTF.

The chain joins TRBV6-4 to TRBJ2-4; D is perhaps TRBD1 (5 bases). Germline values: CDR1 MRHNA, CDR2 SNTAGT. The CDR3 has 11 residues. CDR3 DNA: TGTGCTTGGGGCGCGAGGAACATTCAGTACTTC. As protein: CAWGARNIQYF.